These 26 T cell receptor beta chains originate from one sample sequenced in a study of T-cell reconstitution after alpha-beta-depleted transplantation in children. For TCRbeta, the library was prepared with unique molecular identifiers. TCRdb re-derived calls from the PCR reads in MiXCR, one entry per CDR3 protein. The sample contains just over 950,000 distinct CDR3 sequences, roughly 29% of which appear only once. The specimen was PBMCs, mostly from graft donor cells, collected 360 days after TCRalphabeta/CD19-depleted stem cell transplant. These receptors all stem from a boy less than two years old who had a stem cell transplant for SCID, so the T cells may come from the graft donor.

This clonotype was recorded a few times. This chain uses TRBV20-1 with TRBJ1-1; D call uncertain. V was cut by 0 bases and J by 3 bases, with 11 bases left in between. The CDR3 runs to 14 residues. In germline, CDR1 is DFQATT, CDR2 SNEGSKA (reference sequence). The CDR3 loop is CSARDLYGDTEAFF. Here the CDR3 DNA reads TGCAGTGCTAGAGATCTGTATGGGGACACTGAAGCTTTCTTT.

This clonotype was observed a few times. The rearrangement uses TRBV20-1 and TRBJ2-3; D not resolved. V gave up 8 bases and J gave up 0 bases, with 15 bases separating them. The germline V gene has CDR1 DFQATT and CDR2 SNEGSKA (reference sequence). The CDR3 runs to 14 residues. The chain's CDR3 is CSPPVEASTDTQYF. DNA of the CDR3: TGCAGTCCTCCCGTAGAGGCAAGCACAGATACGCAGTATTTT.

This clonotype was seen once. The V and J genes are TRBV5-1 and TRBJ2-1; 7 positions agree with TRBD1. V was clipped by 0 bases and J by 4 bases; unmatched bases: 10. This CDR3 has 17 amino acids. Germline V gene sequence: CDR1 SGHRS, CDR2 YFSETQ. CDR3 protein: CASSLGQGTISYNEQFF. The CDR3 DNA is TGCGCCAGCAGCTTGGGACAGGGTACCATATCGTACAATGAGCAGTTCTTC.

J is TRBJ2-5 and V is TRBV5-5, with D unresolved. The CDR3 covers 15 residues. Germline V gives CDR1 SGHKS, CDR2 YYEKEE (reference sequence). Trimming took 0 bases from V and 5 from J, leaving 14 bases between them. CDR3 bases: TGTGCCAGCAGCTTGGAGTCAGGCCCCTGGGAGACCCAGTACTTC. Its protein product is CASSLESGPWETQYF.

V and J are TRBV4-3 and TRBJ2-7; D is tentatively TRBD1 or TRBD2 (6 bases each). Trimming removed 1 base at V and 4 bases at J, with 14 bases between. This CDR3 region has 15 residues. Germline V gene sequence: CDR1 LGHNA, CDR2 YSLEER. The CDR3: CASSQVRQGRYEQYF. DNA of the CDR3: TGCGCCAGCAGCCAAGTTCGGCAGGGGAGGTACGAGCAGTACTTC.

The V and J genes are TRBV12-3 or TRBV12-4 and TRBJ1-1; no firm D call. The V gene lost 3 bases and the J gene lost 1 base, with 15 bases spanning the gap. The CDR3 contains 16 residues. CDR3 in amino acids: CASSFPLGRRNTEAFF. The CDR3 bases are TGTGCCAGCAGTTTCCCACTTGGTAGAAGGAACACTGAAGCTTTCTTT.

This clonotype was detected only a few times. This chain connects TRBV12-3 or TRBV12-4 to TRBJ1-1; maybe TRBD1 (5 bases). The V and J ends lost 5 bases and 4 bases respectively, with 14 bases between them. The CDR3 runs to 14 residues. CDR3 DNA: TGTGCCAGCAGTACCGGGACCGACTTCACTGAAGCTTTCTTT. This gives the protein CASSTGTDFTEAFF.

The rearrangement joins TRBV2 to TRBJ2-3; D might be TRBD2 (5 bases). V was cut by 7 bases and J by 1 base, with 12 bases left in between. The CDR3 runs to 14 residues. CDR1 and CDR2 from the germline V gene are SNHLY and FYNNEI. The CDR3 loop reads CASNPEVGTDTQYF. The CDR3 coding sequence is TGTGCCAGCAACCCGGAGGTCGGCACAGATACGCAGTATTTT.

The CDR3 coding sequence is TGTGCCAGTATCTGGGGAGGACCTAATCAGCCCCAGCATTTT. Translated, it gives CASIWGGPNQPQHF. The chain uses TRBV28 and TRBJ1-5; D not certain. V was cut by 9 bases and J by 4 bases, with 16 bases left in between. There are 14 residues in the CDR3. Germline V gives CDR1 MDHEN, CDR2 SYDVKM.

The rearrangement links TRBV7-2 to TRBJ2-7; D call uncertain. Per germline, CDR1 SGHTA and CDR2 FQGNSA. Trimming pared 2 bases from V and 5 bases from J, leaving 13 bases between. The CDR3 length is 14 residues. Here the CDR3 reads CASSLRRGQNEQYF. The CDR3 nucleotides are TGTGCCAGCAGCTTACGGCGAGGTCAGAACGAGCAGTACTTC.

This clonotype was seen a handful of times. The chain joins TRBV12-3 or TRBV12-4 to TRBJ2-1; no definite D call. Trimming removed 3 bases at V and 5 bases at J, with 8 bases between. The CDR3 is 13 amino acids. CDR3 in amino acids: CASSFPDHNEQFF. Written as DNA, the CDR3 is TGTGCCAGCAGTTTTCCTGACCACAATGAGCAGTTCTTC.

V gene TRBV29-1 combines with J gene TRBJ2-5; tentatively, D is TRBD2 (6 bases). The length of the CDR3 is 12 residues. Germline V gives CDR1 SQVTM, CDR2 ANQGSEA. V gave up 3 bases and J gave up 6 bases, with 11 bases separating them. This chain's CDR3 is CSVEGLIKTQYF. CDR3 in DNA: TGCAGCGTTGAGGGACTTATTAAGACCCAGTACTTC.

This clonotype showed up just a few times. This chain uses TRBV20-1 with TRBJ2-4; the match to TRBD1 covers 7 bases. V gave up 4 bases and J gave up 7 bases; unmatched junction bases: 10. CDR1 is DFQATT, CDR2 SNEGSKA, per germline (reference sequence). There are 14 residues in the CDR3. The CDR3 DNA reads as TGCAGTGCTAAGACGTACAGGGGATTGAACATTCAGTACTTC. The encoded protein is CSAKTYRGLNIQYF.

This chain uses TRBV5-1 with TRBJ2-5; 9 nucleotides align to TRBD1. From germline, CDR1 is SGHRS and CDR2 YFSETQ. The length of the CDR3 is 16 residues. J lost 2 bases, V lost 0 bases, and 5 bases had no gene match. The CDR3 DNA follows: TGCGCCAGCAGCTTGGCCCCCGGACAGGGGCAAGAGACCCAGTACTTC. Translated, it gives CASSLAPGQGQETQYF.

This clonotype was counted between two and nine times. The CDR3 DNA sequence: TGTGCCACCGGAGGGCTAGCGGGGGGCAATGAGCAGTTCTTC. It encodes CATGGLAGGNEQFF. The rearrangement links TRBV10-3 to TRBJ2-1; 11 positions agree with TRBD2. Trimming cost V 10 bases and J 6 bases; bases outside gene matches: 8. Per germline, CDR1 ENHRY and CDR2 SYGVKD. The CDR3 has 14 residues.

The chain recombines TRBV4-2 with TRBJ1-5; TRBD1 agrees at 10 bases. The V and J ends lost 6 bases and 4 bases, in that order; junction bases with no gene match: 3. Germline V CDR1 and CDR2: LGHNA, YNFKEQ. This CDR3 spans 14 amino acids. DNA for the CDR3: TGTGCCAGCAGTGGACAGGGGGATAATCAGCCCCAGCATTTT. As protein: CASSGQGDNQPQHF.

This clonotype was observed many times. V gene TRBV6-5 combines with J gene TRBJ2-1; D ambiguous. This CDR3 is 13 amino acids long. Germline values: CDR1 MNHEY, CDR2 SVGAGI. V gave up 2 bases and J gave up 5 bases, with 7 bases separating them. The CDR3 spells CASSYSRNNEQFF. Here the CDR3 DNA reads TGTGCCAGCAGTTACAGCAGAAACAATGAGCAGTTCTTC.

This clonotype was seen more than once but under ten times. The chain employs TRBV20-1 and TRBJ2-7; D may match TRBD1 or TRBD2 (5 bases each). V shed 5 bases and J shed 5 bases, with 16 bases lying between them. Germline V lookup: CDR1 DFQATT, CDR2 SNEGSKA (reference sequence). CDR3 length: 13 residues. DNA of the CDR3: TGCAGTGCTGCGGCCGGGGCTCGGGACGAGCAGTACTTC. Translating it yields CSAAAGARDEQYF.

The gene calls are TRBV5-1 and TRBJ2-3, with TRBD2 matching over 11 bases. Looked up from germline, CDR1 is SGHRS and CDR2 is YFSETQ. CDR3 size: 13 residues. V gave up 5 bases and J gave up 4 bases; unmatched junction bases: 0. CDR3 protein: CASRTSGADTQYF. In nucleotides, the CDR3 is TGCGCCAGCAGGACTAGCGGGGCAGATACGCAGTATTTT. The full variable domain, in which reference TRBV5-1 and TRBJ2-3 provide the parts outside the CDR3, is KAGVTQTPRYLIKTRGQQVTLSCSPISGHRSVSWYQQTPGQGLQFLFEYFSETQRNKGNFPGRFSGRQFSNSRSEMNVSTLELGDSALYLCASRTSGADTQYFGPGTRLTVL.

The J gene is TRBJ2-2, the V gene TRBV5-1, with 10 bases that match TRBD2. The germline V gene has CDR1 SGHRS and CDR2 YFSETQ. J lost 4 bases, V lost 6 bases, and 6 bases had no gene match. The CDR3 has 15 residues. Written as DNA, the CDR3 is TGCGCCAGCACCATAGCGGGGGGACCCACCGGGGAGCTGTTTTTT. Its protein product is CASTIAGGPTGELFF. The entire variable domain, with the rest obtained from reference TRBV5-1 and TRBJ2-2, is as follows: KAGVTQTPRYLIKTRGQQVTLSCSPISGHRSVSWYQQTPGQGLQFLFEYFSETQRNKGNFPGRFSGRQFSNSRSEMNVSTLELGDSALYLCASTIAGGPTGELFFGEGSRLTVL.

This clonotype was detected a few times. The chain uses TRBV20-1 and TRBJ2-7; no clear D gene. The CDR3 covers 13 residues. The V and J ends lost 6 bases and 1 base respectively, with 13 bases between them. CDR1 and CDR2 from the germline V gene are DFQATT and SNEGSKA (reference sequence). Here the CDR3 reads CSARGPHSYEQYF. In DNA form, the CDR3 reads TGCAGTGCCCGCGGACCCCATTCCTACGAGCAGTACTTC.

There are a few counts of this clonotype. This chain connects TRBV20-1 to TRBJ2-1; D remains ambiguous. The V end lost 0 bases, the J end lost 10 bases, and 16 bases lay between the germline ends. This CDR3 is built from 14 residues. Germline V gene data show CDR1 as DFQATT and CDR2 as SNEGSKA (reference sequence). The CDR3 sequence is CSARDLVRATEQFF. The CDR3 DNA is TGCAGTGCTAGAGATTTGGTCAGAGCCACAGAGCAGTTCTTC.

This chain links TRBV27 with TRBJ2-7; 14 bases are shared with TRBD2. Germline-derived CDR1 and CDR2 are MNHEY and SMNVEV (reference sequence). There are 15 residues in the CDR3. V lost 5 bases and J lost 6; bases outside the gene matches: 6. In DNA form, the CDR3 reads TGTGCCAGCAGTCCGGGACTAGCGGGGGTTCTCGAGCAGTACTTC. This gives the protein CASSPGLAGVLEQYF.

V gene TRBV30 combines with J gene TRBJ2-3, with 7 positions matching TRBD1. V lost 2 bases and J lost 4; bases outside the gene matches: 6. The CDR3 is 14 amino acids. Germline V CDR1 and CDR2: GTSNPN, SVGIG (reference sequence). CDR3 in DNA: TGTGCCTGGAGTTCATTAGGGGGCCCAGATACGCAGTATTTT. Its translation: CAWSSLGGPDTQYF.

This clonotype showed up just a few times. The J gene is TRBJ2-5, the V gene TRBV10-3, with 8 bases matching TRBD2. Germline CDR1 ENHRY, CDR2 SYGVKD. This CDR3 is 13 amino acids long. With 7 bases clipped from V and 3 bases from J, the junction kept 4 bases outside the gene matches. The chain's CDR3 is CAIMRGAEETQYF. For the CDR3, the DNA is TGTGCCATCATGCGGGGGGCTGAAGAGACCCAGTACTTC.

This clonotype was seen a few times. The J gene is TRBJ1-1, the V gene TRBV12-3 or TRBV12-4, with 10 positions matching TRBD1. V trimming: 3 bases; J trimming: 11 bases; junction bases outside the gene matches: 6. The CDR3 covers 13 residues. The CDR3 spells CASSFSGQGQAFF. The CDR3 coding sequence is TGTGCCAGCAGTTTTTCGGGACAGGGGCAGGCTTTCTTT.